This TCR beta chain was observed in a study of early T cells in non-severe SARS-CoV-2 infection. This clonotype was seen ten or more times. This CDR3 region has 15 residues. Germline trimming cut 6 bases from V and 7 bases from J; bases unmatched to any gene: 14. TCRdb re-analysed the 5' RACE reads in MiXCR, keeping a single row per CDR3 protein. The sample includes more than 40,000 distinct CDR3 sequences, less than 8.5% seen only once; the top ten take 6.5% to 8.5%. Sequenced material: whole blood. The chain combines TRBV12-3 or TRBV12-4 with TRBJ2-7; 8 nucleotides align to TRBD1. This clonotype was sampled from an adult who was a healthcare worker with PCR-confirmed SARS-CoV-2 infection or an uninfected control (not recorded which). CDR3 nucleotides: TGTGCCAGCAGCTCGACAGGGGAGGTAGGAGGAGAGCAGTACTTC. Translated, it gives CASSSTGEVGGEQYF.